This passage covers 9 T cell receptor beta chains from one sample sequenced in a study of cytomegalovirus exposure and HLA in healthy donors. PCR involved 60 Vbeta and 13 Jbeta primers. The table came from immunoSEQ multiplex PCR; TCRdb's copy has only in-frame clones and leaves some out. This sample has around 160,000 clones, with 80% found just once. Sequenced sample: PBMCs. The receptors come from a young man in good health and CMV-seropositive.

The V and J genes are TRBV15 and TRBJ2-7, with D possibly matching TRBD2 (5 bases). Germline V lookup: CDR1 LNHNV, CDR2 YYDKDF (reference sequence). The CDR3 sequence is 15 residues long. Trimming took 5 bases from V and 3 from J, leaving 17 bases between them. The CDR3 region is CATSGPTRSGYEQYF. The CDR3 DNA sequence: TGTGCCACCAGCGGTCCCACTCGAAGCGGCTACGAGCAGTACTTC. The full variable domain, with the rest looked up from reference TRBV15 and TRBJ2-7, is DAMVIQNPRYQVTQFGKPVTLSCSQTLNHNVMYWYQQKSSQAPKLLFHYYDKDFNNEADTPDNFQSRRPNTSFCFLDIRSPGLGDTAMYLCATSGPTRSGYEQYFGPGTRLTVT.

This clone was counted a few times. The chain has TRBV15 and TRBJ1-1; tentatively, D is TRBD1 (5 bases). The CDR3 loop spans 16 amino acids. Trimming cost V 0 bases and J 4 bases, with 15 bases left between them. Germline values: CDR1 LNHNV, CDR2 YYDKDF (reference sequence). The CDR3 DNA reads TGTGCCACCAGCAGAGATAGGAGCCAGGGAGGCACTGAAGCTTTCTTT. Amino acids: CATSRDRSQGGTEAFF.

The V and J genes are TRBV19 and TRBJ2-1; the D gene is possibly TRBD2 (5 bases). Germline CDR1 reads LNHDA; CDR2 reads SQIVND (reference sequence). The CDR3 has 15 amino acids. V lost 3 bases, J lost 3 bases, and 12 bases lay in between. CDR3 residues: CASSIGLAHYNEQFF. DNA of the CDR3: TGTGCCAGTAGTATTGGATTAGCGCACTACAATGAGCAGTTCTTC. Combining the CDR3 with reference TRBV19 and TRBJ2-1 gives the whole variable domain DGGITQSPKYLFRKEGQNVTLSCEQNLNHDAMYWYRQDPGQGLRLIYYSQIVNDFQKGDIAEGYSVSREKKESFPLTVTSAQKNPTAFYLCASSIGLAHYNEQFFGPGTRLTVL.

This clone turned up a few times. The V and J genes are TRBV19 and TRBJ2-2; TRBD1 matches at 9 bases. Germline trimming cut 9 bases from V and 3 bases from J; bases unmatched to any gene: 8. This CDR3 region has 15 residues. The germline gives CDR1 LNHDA, CDR2 SQIVND (reference sequence). Here the CDR3 reads CASAPGTGHTGELFF. The CDR3, as DNA: TGTGCCAGCGCCCCTGGGACAGGGCACACCGGGGAGCTGTTTTTT.

The V call is TRBV6-5, the J call TRBJ2-5; the D gene is possibly TRBD2 (5 bases). Looked up from germline, CDR1 is MNHEY and CDR2 is SVGAGI. Between the trimmed V and J ends, which lost 2 bases and 4 bases, there was a span of 8 bases. This CDR3 contains 13 residues. This CDR3 reads CASSYREGETQYF. CDR3 in DNA: TGTGCCAGCAGTTACCGTGAGGGAGAGACCCAGTACTTC.

This clone was recorded once. This chain links TRBV6-6 with TRBJ2-3, with unresolved D. The V gene lost 8 bases and the J gene lost 5 bases, with 8 bases spanning the gap. Germline assignment: CDR1 MNHNY and CDR2 SVGAGI (reference sequence). The CDR3 extends over 11 amino acids. CDR3 DNA: TGTGCCAGCTCGTTCGGAGATACGCAGTATTTT. Protein product: CASSFGDTQYF.

The chain joins TRBV30 to TRBJ2-1; 8 nucleotides agree with TRBD2. Unmatched junction bases numbered 5, after V lost 0 bases and J lost 4 bases. The CDR3 extends over 15 amino acids. Germline V gene data show CDR1 as GTSNPN and CDR2 as SVGIG (reference sequence). The CDR3 DNA reads as TGTGCCTGGAGTGTATCCCAGCGGGGGTACAATGAGCAGTTCTTC. Translating gives CAWSVSQRGYNEQFF.

The chain's CDR3 is CASSPGGRAYTF. The CDR3 bases are TGTGCCAGCAGCCCCGGGGGTCGGGCCTACACCTTC. The V and J genes are TRBV9 and TRBJ1-2, with D perhaps TRBD1 (5 bases). Between the trimmed V and J ends, which lost 4 bases and 10 bases, there was a span of 14 bases. CDR3 length: 12 amino acids. CDR1 and CDR2 from the germline V gene are SGDLS and YYNGEE.

This clone came up a few times. This rearrangement joins TRBV7-9 to TRBJ1-2; TRBD1 aligns across 8 bases. The CDR3 has 17 amino acids. CDR1 and CDR2 (germline): SEHNR, FQNEAQ (reference sequence). The V and J ends lost 4 bases and 4 bases, in that order; junction bases with no gene match: 14. This chain's CDR3 is CASSSPGQEYDFYGYTF. In DNA, the CDR3 is TGTGCCAGCAGCTCACCGGGACAGGAGTACGACTTCTATGGCTACACCTTC. The whole variable domain, filled in from reference TRBV7-9 and TRBJ1-2, reads DTGVSQNPRHKITKRGQNVTFRCDPISEHNRLYWYRQTLGQGPEFLTYFQNEAQLEKSRLLSDRFSAERPKGSFSTLEIQRTEQGDSAMYLCASSSPGQEYDFYGYTFGSGTRLTVV.